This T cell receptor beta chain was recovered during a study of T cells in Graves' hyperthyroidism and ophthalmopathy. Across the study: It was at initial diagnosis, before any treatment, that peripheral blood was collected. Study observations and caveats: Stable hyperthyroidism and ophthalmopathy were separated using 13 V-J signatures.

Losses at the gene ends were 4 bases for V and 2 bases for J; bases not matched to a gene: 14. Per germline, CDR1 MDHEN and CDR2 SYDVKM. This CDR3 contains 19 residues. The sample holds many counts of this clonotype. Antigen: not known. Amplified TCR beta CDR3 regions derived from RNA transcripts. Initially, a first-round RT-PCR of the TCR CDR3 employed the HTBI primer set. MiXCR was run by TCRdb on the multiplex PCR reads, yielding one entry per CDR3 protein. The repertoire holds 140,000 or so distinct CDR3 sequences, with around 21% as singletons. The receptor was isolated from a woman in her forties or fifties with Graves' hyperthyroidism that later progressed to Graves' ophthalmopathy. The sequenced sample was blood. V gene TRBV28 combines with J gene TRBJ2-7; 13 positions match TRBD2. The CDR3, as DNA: TGTGCCAGCAGTTCCATGGGGTTTGGAGGACTAGCGGGAGCCTACGAGCAGTACTTC. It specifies CASSSMGFGGLAGAYEQYF.